These 12 T cell receptor beta chains originate from one sample sequenced in a study of shared clonotypes between healthy human individuals. Only in-frame clones appear in the TCRdb table, and some are missing; sequencing was by immunoSEQ multiplex PCR. The data contain 2,500,000 or so clones, 80% to 95% of them seen just once; the ten biggest clones take up 0.37%. Sequenced input: naive CD4+ T cells from PBMCs. Subset indicated: CD45RA+ positively selected. The source of these receptors is a man between 18 and 35 years old in good health. Some clones in this sample may be carry-over from other donors' samples.

The J gene is TRBJ1-2, the V gene TRBV6-1; no clear D gene. The CDR3 runs 11 residues. Trimming removed 7 bases at V and 7 bases at J, with 10 bases between. Germline CDR1 MNHNS, CDR2 SASEGT. The CDR3, as DNA: TGTGCCAGCAAGGGTATGGGTGGCTACACCTTC. Residues: CASKGMGGYTF.

The genes are TRBV27 and TRBJ2-7, with TRBD2 identical over 8 bases. The CDR3 has 15 residues. The V gene end was trimmed by 5 bases and the J gene end by 3 bases; junction bases not matched to a gene: 9. The V gene's germline CDR1 is MNHEY and CDR2 SMNVEV (reference sequence). The CDR3 bases are TGTGCCAGCAGTCATAGCGGGATAGGGGGCTACGAGCAGTACTTC. Its protein product is CASSHSGIGGYEQYF.

The chain is built from TRBV6-1 and TRBJ2-7; D is perhaps TRBD1 (6 bases). The CDR3 is made up of 16 amino acids. Trimming pared 2 bases from V and 3 bases from J, leaving 17 bases between. The V gene's germline CDR1 is MNHNS and CDR2 SASEGT. DNA of the CDR3: TGTGCCAGCAGTGAACTTTGGGCAGGGGCCAACTACGAGCAGTACTTC. Amino acid sequence: CASSELWAGANYEQYF.

This rearrangement joins TRBV5-4 to TRBJ2-7; 10 nucleotides agree with TRBD1. V lost 4 bases and J lost 3; bases outside the gene matches: 7. CDR3 length equals 15 residues. CDR1 is SGHNT, CDR2 YYREEE, per germline (reference sequence). The DNA for the CDR3 is TGTGCCAGCAGCACTCCGGGACAGGGGTTCTACGAGCAGTACTTC. Protein sequence: CASSTPGQGFYEQYF.

For this clone: The sample contains more than one DNA sequence encoding this CDR3. The V gene is TRBV5-1, the J gene TRBJ1-3, with 7 bases matching TRBD1. V was pared by 4 bases and J by 0 bases, with 4 bases of the junction left unmatched. From germline, CDR1 is SGHRS and CDR2 YFSETQ. The CDR3 spans 15 residues. The CDR3 spells CASSQQGSSGNTIYF. As DNA, the CDR3 is TGCGCCAGCAGCCAACAGGGGAGCTCTGGAAACACCATATATTTT.

This chain links TRBV30 with TRBJ2-7; tentative D call: TRBD1 (5 bases). V was clipped by 2 bases and J by 3 bases, with 8 bases between them. Germline V gene sequence: CDR1 GTSNPN, CDR2 SVGIG (reference sequence). The CDR3 length is 12 residues. The CDR3, as DNA: TGTGCCTGGAGTCATCAGGGCTACGAGCAGTACTTC. Protein product: CAWSHQGYEQYF.

This chain links TRBV5-1 with TRBJ1-5, with unresolved D. The V and J ends lost 2 bases and 7 bases respectively, with 13 bases between them. The CDR3 is 14 amino acids. From germline, CDR1 is SGHRS and CDR2 YFSETQ. In DNA, the CDR3 is TGCGCCAGCAGCTTAGGCAGCTCGCGGCAGCCCCAGCATTTT. The encoded protein is CASSLGSSRQPQHF. The full variable domain, in which reference TRBV5-1 and TRBJ1-5 provide the parts outside the CDR3, is KAGVTQTPRYLIKTRGQQVTLSCSPISGHRSVSWYQQTPGQGLQFLFEYFSETQRNKGNFPGRFSGRQFSNSRSEMNVSTLELGDSALYLCASSLGSSRQPQHFGDGTRLSIL.

The chain carries TRBV28 and TRBJ2-1; TRBD2 matches 12 bases. With 6 bases clipped from V and 6 bases from J, the junction kept 9 bases outside the gene matches. The CDR3 is 16 residues long. Germline V CDR1 and CDR2: MDHEN, SYDVKM. The CDR3 loop reads CASRSSGLAGTNEQFF. The CDR3 DNA reads as TGTGCCAGCAGGAGTTCCGGACTAGCGGGGACCAATGAGCAGTTCTTC.

The chain is built from TRBV11-2 and TRBJ2-3, with 13 bases aligning to TRBD2. V was clipped by 5 bases and J by 3 bases; unmatched bases: 5. Germline V gene sequence: CDR1 SGHAT, CDR2 FQNNGV. The CDR3 extends over 16 amino acids. This CDR3 reads CASSPGLAGDTDTQYF. The CDR3 coding sequence is TGTGCCAGCAGCCCAGGACTAGCGGGAGATACAGATACGCAGTATTTT.

Concerning this clone: Other DNA sequences from this sample encode an identical CDR3 as well. The chain carries TRBV18 and TRBJ2-3; D is unclear. The CDR3 totals 13 residues. Trimming left V 3 bases short and J 0 bases short, with 4 bases between. Germline V lookup: CDR1 KGHSH, CDR2 LQKENI. The CDR3 reads CASSPSSTDTQYF. The CDR3 region has the DNA TGTGCCAGCTCACCGTCAAGCACAGATACGCAGTATTTT.

The DNA for the CDR3 is TGCGCCAGCAGCTTGGCCCTAAGGACGACTCGAGAGACCCAGTACTTC. As protein: CASSLALRTTRETQYF. The rearrangement joins TRBV5-1 to TRBJ2-5; D gene unclear. The CDR3 has 16 amino acids. The germline V and J ends were trimmed by 0 bases and 4 bases, with 16 bases remaining between them. CDR1 and CDR2 (germline): SGHRS, YFSETQ.

V and J are TRBV30 and TRBJ1-4; D unclear. Germline loops: CDR1 GTSNPN, CDR2 SVGIG (reference sequence). CDR3 size: 12 residues. V was pared by 4 bases and J by 8 bases, with 11 bases between. CDR3 nucleotide sequence: TGTGCCTGGAATTCGCAGTCGGAAAAACTGTTTTTT. It encodes CAWNSQSEKLFF.